Listed below are T cell receptor beta chains from one sample, sequenced in a study of early T cells in non-severe SARS-CoV-2 infection. MiXCR was run by TCRdb on the 5' RACE reads, yielding one entry per CDR3 protein. The repertoire holds 100,000 to 130,000 distinct CDR3 sequences, with 9.5% to 13% as singletons. The sample taken for sequencing was whole blood. The receptors stem from an adult who was a healthcare worker with PCR-confirmed SARS-CoV-2 infection or an uninfected control (not recorded which). CDR3s include the opening cysteine and the closing phenylalanine or tryptophan. The D gene is left open where the match is weak. A clone size is listed for some rows: how often the clone was seen (once, few, many), or a class if it is expanded.

clone size	V gene	J gene	D gene	CDR3 protein	CDR3 DNA
many	TRBV19	TRBJ1-5	NA	CASSDGILSNQPQHF	TGTGCCAGTAGTGATGGGATCCTAAGCAATCAGCCCCAGCATTTT
NA	TRBV29-1	TRBJ1-4	NA	CSVEDRDHNEKLFF	TGCAGCGTTGAAGATCGCGATCATAATGAAAAACTGTTTTTT
NA	TRBV28	TRBJ2-7	NA	CASSEASSYEQYF	TGTGCCAGCTCCGAGGCAAGCTCCTACGAGCAGTACTTC
NA	TRBV6-5	TRBJ1-4	NA	CASSYSSGTEGKLFF	TGTGCCAGCAGTTACTCGAGCGGGACCGAAGGAAAACTGTTTTTT
few	TRBV29-1	TRBJ2-7	TRBD2	CSVRGLAGGLEQYF	TGCAGCGTTCGCGGACTAGCGGGGGGGCTTGAGCAGTACTTC
few	TRBV28	TRBJ1-2	TRBD1	CASSSWDRGQYGYTF	TGTGCCAGCAGCTCCTGGGACAGGGGACAGTATGGCTACACCTTC
NA	TRBV9	TRBJ1-6	NA	CASSVDGGRNSPLHF	TGTGCCAGCAGCGTAGACGGGGGTCGTAATTCACCCCTCCACTTT
many	TRBV18	TRBJ1-1	NA	CASSPPINTEAFF	TGTGCCAGCTCACCACCAATTAACACTGAAGCTTTCTTT
NA	TRBV9	TRBJ2-5	TRBD2	CASSVGGTTETQYF	TGTGCCAGCAGCGTAGGGGGGACTACGGAGACCCAGTACTTC
many	TRBV27	TRBJ1-1	NA	CASSSTGGGTEAFF	TGTGCCAGCAGTTCCACAGGAGGGGGCACTGAAGCTTTCTTT
many	TRBV27	TRBJ2-7	TRBD2	CASKPIAGGPYEQYF	TGTGCCAGCAAACCTATAGCGGGAGGGCCCTACGAGCAGTACTTC
NA	TRBV9	TRBJ2-3	TRBD2	CASSGRRREGLTDTQYF	TGTGCCAGCAGCGGGAGGCGGCGGGAGGGCCTTACAGATACGCAGTATTTT
many	TRBV20-1	TRBJ2-7	TRBD2	CSVPTGGPHEQYF	TGCAGTGTCCCTACGGGGGGACCCCACGAGCAGTACTTC
many	TRBV6-5	TRBJ2-7	NA	CASSYSDLASYEQYF	TGTGCCAGCAGTTACTCGGACTTAGCATCCTACGAGCAGTACTTC
few	TRBV10-2	TRBJ2-7	NA	CASSEFTDSYEQYF	TGCGCCAGCAGTGAGTTTACGGACTCCTACGAGCAGTACTTC
many	TRBV12-2	TRBJ2-3	NA	CASRLEESGGVKMVSCTDTQYF	TGTGCAAGTCGCTTAGAAGAAAGCGGGGGGGTTAAGATGGTGTCTTGCACAGATACGCAGTATTTT
many	TRBV29-1	TRBJ2-3	TRBD1	CSVARTGRTDTQYF	TGCAGCGTTGCTCGGACAGGTAGAACAGATACGCAGTATTTT
NA	TRBV7-3	TRBJ2-3	NA	CASSPFRGTQYF	TGTGCCAGCAGCCCCTTTCGTGGTACGCAGTATTTT
many	TRBV20-1	TRBJ1-5	NA	CSASRGNQPQHF	TGCAGTGCTAGTAGGGGGAATCAGCCCCAGCATTTT
few	TRBV2	TRBJ2-3	TRBD2	CASQVAGSTDTQYF	TGTGCCAGCCAAGTAGCGGGAAGCACAGATACGCAGTATTTT
few	TRBV28	TRBJ2-1	TRBD1	CASSQDRTLWAQFF	TGTGCCAGCAGCCAGGACAGGACCCTTTGGGCGCAGTTCTTC
NA	TRBV5-1	TRBJ1-1	NA	CASSSRGSNTANTEAFF	TGCGCCAGCAGCTCGAGGGGGTCAAATACGGCGAACACTGAAGCTTTCTTT
NA	TRBV28	TRBJ2-7	NA	CASSSNSYEQYF	TGTGCCAGCAGTTCGAACTCCTACGAGCAGTACTTC
many	TRBV4-1	TRBJ2-2	TRBD1	CASTGTGSTGELFF	TGCGCCAGCACGGGGACAGGGTCCACCGGGGAGCTGTTTTTT
NA	TRBV6-1	TRBJ2-3	TRBD2	CASRPTSGGTDTQYF	TGTGCCAGCAGGCCTACTAGCGGCGGCACAGATACGCAGTATTTT
many	TRBV3-1	TRBJ1-2	NA	CASSQEGYYGYTF	TGTGCCAGCAGCCAAGAGGGGTACTATGGCTACACCTTC
NA	TRBV12-3/TRBV12-4	TRBJ2-7	NA	CASSIAGTGGHEQYF	TGTGCCAGCAGCATTGCCGGGACGGGGGGCCACGAGCAGTACTTC
NA	TRBV12-3/TRBV12-4	TRBJ2-1	NA	CASSPRRVYNEQFF	TGTGCCAGCAGTCCTCGCCGGGTCTACAATGAGCAGTTCTTC
NA	TRBV20-1	TRBJ2-1	TRBD2	CSASGGGEQFF	TGCAGTGCTAGCGGGGGAGGGGAGCAGTTCTTC
NA	TRBV11-3	TRBJ2-1	NA	CASSIGADNEQFF	TGTGCCAGCTCGATTGGGGCCGACAATGAGCAGTTCTTC
few	TRBV3-1	TRBJ1-1	NA	CASSQSSIEAFF	TGTGCCAGCAGCCAAAGTTCCATTGAAGCTTTCTTT
many	TRBV7-9	TRBJ2-1	TRBD2	CARKRAGGRNEQFF	TGTGCCAGGAAGAGAGCGGGAGGGCGAAATGAGCAGTTCTTC
many	TRBV29-1	TRBJ1-2	NA	CSVEDLNRAAGYTF	TGCAGCGTTGAAGATCTAAACAGGGCTGCGGGCTACACCTTC
few	TRBV10-3	TRBJ2-2	NA	CAISTAPGDTGELFF	TGTGCCATCAGTACCGCCCCGGGGGACACCGGGGAGCTGTTTTTT
NA	TRBV6-5	TRBJ2-5	TRBD2	CASSYWASGQETQYF	TGTGCCAGCAGTTACTGGGCTAGCGGCCAAGAGACCCAGTACTTC
few	TRBV5-1	TRBJ2-7	NA	CASSWFSGTETYEQYF	TGCGCCAGCAGCTGGTTTTCCGGGACGGAAACCTACGAGCAGTACTTC
many	TRBV11-2	TRBJ1-2	TRBD1	CASSVTRGLNYGYTF	TGTGCCAGCAGCGTAACTAGGGGGCTTAACTATGGCTACACCTTC
many	TRBV7-8	TRBJ2-7	NA	CASSQNPPSEQYF	TGTGCCAGCAGCCAAAACCCCCCGAGCGAGCAGTACTTC
NA	TRBV7-3	TRBJ2-6	NA	CASSLTAGANVLTF	TGTGCCAGCAGCTTAACCGCTGGGGCCAACGTCCTGACTTTC
NA	TRBV30	TRBJ2-3	NA	CAWNAVGRSDTQYF	TGTGCCTGGAACGCGGTGGGCCGCTCAGATACGCAGTATTTT
few	TRBV15	TRBJ1-5	NA	CATSRDGLNNQPQHF	TGTGCCACCAGCAGAGATGGACTGAACAATCAGCCCCAGCATTTT
NA	TRBV12-3/TRBV12-4	TRBJ2-7	NA	CASSFLRDSPYEQYF	TGTGCCAGCAGTTTCCTTCGGGACTCTCCCTACGAGCAGTACTTC
many	TRBV7-2	TRBJ2-1	NA	CASSSGPLDYNEQFF	TGTGCCAGCAGCTCGGGACCTTTAGACTACAATGAGCAGTTCTTC
few	TRBV5-4	TRBJ1-1	TRBD1	CASSLGDSGTEAFF	TGTGCCAGCAGCTTGGGGGACAGCGGTACTGAAGCTTTCTTT
NA	TRBV6-1	TRBJ2-3	TRBD2	CASKASGGAADTQYF	TGTGCCAGCAAGGCTAGCGGGGGGGCCGCAGATACGCAGTATTTT
many	TRBV11-3	TRBJ2-2	TRBD1	CASRARQGANTGELFF	TGTGCCAGCAGGGCCCGACAGGGGGCGAACACCGGGGAGCTGTTTTTT
many	TRBV20-1	TRBJ1-1	NA	CSARDALGLGTEAFF	TGCAGTGCTAGAGATGCTTTGGGGCTAGGAACTGAAGCTTTCTTT
NA	TRBV6-2/TRBV6-3	TRBJ1-1	TRBD1	CASSYSGQGLLGGEAFF	TGTGCCAGCAGTTATTCTGGACAGGGCCTCTTGGGTGGTGAAGCTTTCTTT
many	TRBV2	TRBJ1-1	NA	CASSAQTGTYTEAFF	TGTGCCAGCAGTGCGCAAACAGGGACCTACACTGAAGCTTTCTTT
NA	TRBV9	TRBJ2-2	TRBD2	CASSVGGASGVNTGELFF	TGTGCCAGCAGCGTAGGAGGGGCAAGCGGGGTGAACACCGGGGAGCTGTTTTTT
many	TRBV20-1	TRBJ2-7	NA	CSAWAQGRGYEQYF	TGCAGTGCTTGGGCTCAGGGTCGGGGATACGAGCAGTACTTC
NA	TRBV28	TRBJ2-5	TRBD2	CASSFTRAGGRETQYF	TGTGCCAGCAGTTTTACCCGAGCGGGGGGGCGGGAGACCCAGTACTTC
many	TRBV5-4	TRBJ2-3	NA	CASSLEAESTDTQYF	TGTGCCAGCAGCTTGGAGGCAGAAAGCACAGATACGCAGTATTTT
NA	TRBV4-1	TRBJ2-4	NA	CASSQDIIPGPSKNIQYF	TGCGCCAGCAGCCAAGATATTATTCCGGGGCCGTCCAAAAACATTCAGTACTTC
few	TRBV7-2	TRBJ2-1	TRBD2	CASSSRRERLNEQFF	TGTGCCAGCAGCTCCCGGCGGGAGAGGCTCAATGAGCAGTTCTTC